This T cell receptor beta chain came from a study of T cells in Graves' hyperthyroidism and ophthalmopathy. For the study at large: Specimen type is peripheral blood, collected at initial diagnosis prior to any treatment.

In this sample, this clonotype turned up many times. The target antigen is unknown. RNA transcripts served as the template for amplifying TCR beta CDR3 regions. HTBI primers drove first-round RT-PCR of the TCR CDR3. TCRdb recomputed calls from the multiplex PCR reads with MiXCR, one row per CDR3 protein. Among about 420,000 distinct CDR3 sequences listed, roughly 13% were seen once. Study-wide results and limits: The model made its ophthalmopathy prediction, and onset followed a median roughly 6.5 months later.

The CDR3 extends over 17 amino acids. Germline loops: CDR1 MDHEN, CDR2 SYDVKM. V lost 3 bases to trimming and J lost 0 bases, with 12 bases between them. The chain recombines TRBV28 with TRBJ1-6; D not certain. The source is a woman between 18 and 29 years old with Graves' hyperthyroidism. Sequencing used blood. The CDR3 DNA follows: TGTGCCAGCAGTTTTTCAGTTGTTAGCTCCTATAATTCACCCCTCCACTTT. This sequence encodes CASSFSVVSSYNSPLHF.